A selection of T cell receptor beta chains follows, all from one sample in a study of tumor-infiltrating lymphocytes in localized non-small cell lung cancer. Libraries were prepared by immunoSEQ multiplex PCR; TCRdb keeps only in-frame clonotypes and omits some of them. The sample contains over 15,000 clones, approximately 70% of which appear only once. Sequenced: lung tumor tissue. The receptors were sampled from a human donor with non-small cell lung cancer. Each CDR3 is given with its conserved first and last residue. The D gene is left open where the match is weak. Size is stated for part of the rows, as once, few or many counts, or as a class when the clone is expanded.

>.|TRBJ1-2|.|TRBV9
TGTGCCAGCCCTGGGGGGGGGACTAACTATGGCTACACCTTC
CASPGGGTNYGYTF
>.|TRBJ1-6|once|TRBV28
TGTGCCAGCAGTTTCTCGGCAGCCTCCTATAATTCACCCCTCCACTTT
CASSFSAASYNSPLHF
>.|TRBJ2-6|few|TRBV27
TGTGCCAGCAGTTCAACCATACCTGGGGCCAACGTCCTGACTTTC
CASSSTIPGANVLTF
>TRBD1|TRBJ2-2|.|TRBV7-3
TGTGCCAGCAGCCGGGGGCCGGGACAGGGGGCGGTCGGGGAGCTGTTTTTT
CASSRGPGQGAVGELFF
>TRBD1|TRBJ2-7|.|TRBV11-1
TGTGCCAGCAGCCGCACCGGGACAGGGTACGAGCAGTACTTC
CASSRTGTGYEQYF
>.|TRBJ2-6|.|TRBV30
TGTGCCTGGAGTGATTCTGGGGCCAACGTCCTGACTTTC
CAWSDSGANVLTF
>TRBD1|TRBJ2-4|.|TRBV28
TGTGCCAGCGTCCCAGGACAGGGTTCCAAAAACATTCAGTACTTC
CASVPGQGSKNIQYF
>TRBD1|TRBJ2-7|few|TRBV5-1
TGCGCCAGCAGCGTTGGACAGGGGACCGAGCAGTACTTC
CASSVGQGTEQYF
>.|TRBJ1-1|.|TRBV7-3
TGTGCCAGCAGCTTATTCATCACTGAAGCTTTCTTT
CASSLFITEAFF
>TRBD1|TRBJ2-2|.|TRBV2
TGTGCCAGCAGGTGGGACAGGGGGTTTGGAGTTTCGAACACCGGGGAGCTGTTTTTT
CASRWDRGFGVSNTGELFF
>.|TRBJ2-7|.|TRBV27
TGTGCCAGCAGTACCGGGCGTCTCTCCTACGAGCAGTACTTC
CASSTGRLSYEQYF
>TRBD1|TRBJ1-4|.|TRBV28
TGTGCCAGCAGATTAACAGGGGCGCGGGAAAAACTGTTTTTT
CASRLTGAREKLFF
>.|TRBJ1-3|.|TRBV30
TGTGCCTGGAGTTTTACAGGGAGCTCTGGAAACACCATATATTTT
CAWSFTGSSGNTIYF
>TRBD1|TRBJ2-7|.|TRBV5-1
TGCGCCAGCAGCCGTTTACAGGGGGCTCGGGAGCAGTACTTC
CASSRLQGAREQYF
>TRBD1|TRBJ1-2|.|TRBV19
TGTGCCAGTAGTACCCCTGACAGGGAACTTGGCTACACCTTC
CASSTPDRELGYTF
>.|TRBJ1-6|.|TRBV5-1
TGCGCCAGCAGCCCCGGGACATCAAATTCACCCCTCCACTTT
CASSPGTSNSPLHF
>.|TRBJ2-2|.|TRBV10-2
TGCGCCAGCAGTGAGCACTGGCCCGGGGAGCTGTTTTTT
CASSEHWPGELFF